This entry lists 13 T cell receptor beta chains sequenced from one sample in a study of cytomegalovirus exposure and HLA in healthy donors. PCR amplification relied on 60 Vbeta primers (plus 13 Jbeta primers). Method: immunoSEQ multiplex PCR; TCRdb's copy keeps in-frame clones and lacks some. The data show roughly 58,000 clones, around 80% seen once. The specimen sequenced was PBMCs. These receptor sequences come from a woman aged 35 to 49 in good health and CMV-seronegative.

This chain joins TRBV11-2 and TRBJ2-7; TRBD1 aligns across 9 bases. The CDR3 is 13 amino acids. The trim removed 0 bases at V and 9 bases at J, leaving 3 bases unmatched. CDR1 and CDR2 from the germline V gene are SGHAT and FQNNGV. CDR3 in amino acids: CASSLDVQGAQYF. CDR3 DNA: TGTGCCAGCAGCTTAGACGTACAGGGGGCGCAGTACTTC.

The V gene is TRBV14, the J gene TRBJ2-5; D gene uncertain. The CDR3 totals 14 residues. The germline V gene has CDR1 SGHDN and CDR2 FVKESK. V dropped 0 bases and J dropped 4 bases, with 9 bases sitting between them. CDR3 bases: TGTGCCAGCAGCCAAGATCTAGTGCGAGAGACCCAGTACTTC. Amino acid sequence: CASSQDLVRETQYF.

This rearrangement joins TRBV7-9 to TRBJ1-2, with D hard to call. Germline V gene sequence: CDR1 SEHNR, CDR2 FQNEAQ (reference sequence). With 0 bases removed from V and 2 bases from J, the gap between germline ends came to 7 bases. The CDR3 length is 14 residues. The CDR3, as DNA: TGTGCCAGCAGCTTAGCCCAACTCAACTATGGCTACACCTTC. Amino acid sequence: CASSLAQLNYGYTF.

CDR3 sequence reads: CASRPGLGNNEQFF. CDR3 bases: TGCGCCAGCCGTCCGGGACTAGGGAACAATGAGCAGTTCTTC. J is TRBJ2-1 and V is TRBV5-1; 8 positions agree with TRBD2. Per germline, CDR1 SGHRS and CDR2 YFSETQ. This CDR3 has 14 amino acids. V lost 7 bases to trimming and J lost 5 bases; unmatched junction nucleotides: 8.

The V gene is TRBV15, the J gene TRBJ2-3; 7 positions agree with TRBD2. This CDR3 comprises 16 residues. Trimming cost V 0 bases and J 3 bases; bases outside gene matches: 6. Germline V CDR1 and CDR2: LNHNV, YYDKDF (reference sequence). This CDR3 reads CATSRDRSGATDTQYF. CDR3 sequence (DNA): TGTGCCACCAGCAGAGATCGCAGCGGGGCTACAGATACGCAGTATTTT.

This chain uses TRBV5-1 with TRBJ2-6; a possible D gene is TRBD2 (5 bases). With 4 bases removed from V and 0 bases from J, the gap between germline ends came to 11 bases. Germline V lookup: CDR1 SGHRS, CDR2 YFSETQ. The CDR3 extends over 16 amino acids. The CDR3 coding sequence is TGCGCCAGCAGCCTGAGGGAGAACTCTGGGGCCAACGTCCTGACTTTC. It encodes CASSLRENSGANVLTF.

This chain connects TRBV19 to TRBJ1-5; D uncertain. The CDR3 totals 15 residues. V lost 4 bases to trimming and J lost 3 bases, with 13 bases between them. Germline lookup yields CDR1 LNHDA and CDR2 SQIVND (reference sequence). CDR3 bases: TGTGCCAGTAGTAGGTTAAGTGGGCCCAATCAGCCCCAGCATTTT. It encodes CASSRLSGPNQPQHF.

This clone came up once. The chain joins TRBV28 to TRBJ1-2, with no clear D. The CDR3 is 14 amino acids. Germline CDR1 MDHEN, CDR2 SYDVKM. V was pared by 5 bases and J by 8 bases, with 18 bases between. The chain's CDR3 is CASSPGGVAYGYTF. CDR3 DNA sequence: TGTGCCAGCAGTCCTGGAGGAGTCGCTTACGGCTACACCTTC.

This chain's CDR3 is CASSGQGAWETQYF. In DNA form, the CDR3 reads TGTGCCAGCAGCGGACAGGGGGCTTGGGAGACCCAGTACTTC. The rearrangement joins TRBV11-3 to TRBJ2-5, with TRBD1 matching 11 bases. The V gene's germline CDR1 is SGHNT and CDR2 YENEEA. J gave up 5 bases and V 5 bases, and 4 bases lay outside the gene matches. The length of the CDR3 is 14 residues.

The chain combines TRBV7-6 with TRBJ2-2; the D is unclear. The V gene's germline CDR1 is SGHVS and CDR2 FNYEAQ. This CDR3 contains 16 residues. V was shortened by 2 bases and J by 6 bases, with 16 bases between the two germline ends. The CDR3: CASSLPVAAMAGELFF. In nucleotides, the CDR3 is TGTGCCAGCAGCTTACCGGTAGCTGCTATGGCCGGGGAGCTGTTTTTT.

This clone was recorded only once. This chain uses TRBV6-1 with TRBJ2-7; 9 bases line up with TRBD1. From germline, CDR1 is MNHNS and CDR2 SASEGT. After removal of 4 bases from V and 9 bases from J, the junction contained 4 bases not matched to a gene. The CDR3 runs to 12 residues. The CDR3 is CASSVQGQGQYF. DNA for the CDR3: TGTGCCAGCAGTGTCCAGGGACAGGGGCAGTACTTC.

This chain links TRBV18 with TRBJ1-1, with D possibly TRBD1 on 5 matching bases. Germline V lookup: CDR1 KGHSH, CDR2 LQKENI. The CDR3 loop spans 15 amino acids. Trimming removed 2 bases at V and 1 base at J, with 11 bases between. CDR3 residues: CASSPSAGRNTEAFF. Written as DNA, the CDR3 is TGTGCCAGCTCACCAAGTGCAGGGCGGAACACTGAAGCTTTCTTT.

J is TRBJ2-3 and V is TRBV7-3; 9 positions agree with TRBD2. This CDR3 is 15 amino acids long. V shed 5 bases, J shed 1 base, and the junction held 4 bases outside the gene matches. Germline V gives CDR1 SGHTA, CDR2 FQGTGA. The CDR3 loop reads CASSTLAGGTDTQYF. The CDR3 nucleotides are TGTGCCAGCAGCACCTTAGCGGGAGGCACAGATACGCAGTATTTT.